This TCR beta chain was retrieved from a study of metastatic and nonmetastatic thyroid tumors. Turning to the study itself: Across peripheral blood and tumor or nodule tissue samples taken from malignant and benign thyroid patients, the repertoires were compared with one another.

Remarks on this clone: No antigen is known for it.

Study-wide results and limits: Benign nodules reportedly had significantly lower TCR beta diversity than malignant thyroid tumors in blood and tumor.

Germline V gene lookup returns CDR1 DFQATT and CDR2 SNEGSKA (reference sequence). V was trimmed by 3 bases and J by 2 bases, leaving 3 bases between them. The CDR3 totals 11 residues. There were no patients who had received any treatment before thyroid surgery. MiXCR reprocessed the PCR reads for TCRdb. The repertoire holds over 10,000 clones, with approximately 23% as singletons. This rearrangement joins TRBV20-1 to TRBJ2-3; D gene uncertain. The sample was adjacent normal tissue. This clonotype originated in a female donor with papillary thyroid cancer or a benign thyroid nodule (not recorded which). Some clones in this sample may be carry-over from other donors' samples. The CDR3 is CSASHTDTQYF. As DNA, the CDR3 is TGCAGTGCTAGTCACACAGATACGCAGTATTTT.